A selection of T cell receptor beta chains follows, all from one sample in a study of cytomegalovirus exposure and HLA in healthy donors. The assay was immunoSEQ multiplex PCR, and TCRdb's table has in-frame clones only and misses some. This sample has approximately 120,000 clones, with roughly four fifths found just once. Input material: PBMCs. Receptors originate from a woman aged 55-69 years in good health and CMV-seropositive. Each CDR3 is given with its conserved first and last residue. A D gene is named only where the DNA matches it firmly. Clone size, where shown, is once, few, many, or a class for clones that have expanded.

size: .
V: TRBV6-5
J: TRBJ2-7
D: TRBD2
CDR3: CASSYGREGSSYEQYF
DNA: TGTGCCAGCAGTTATGGGCGGGAGGGGAGCTCCTACGAGCAGTACTTC

size: .
V: TRBV19
J: TRBJ2-3
D: TRBD1
CDR3: CASSTLRDRGRDSDTQYF
DNA: TGTGCCAGTAGTACCTTGAGGGACAGGGGGCGAGATTCAGATACGCAGTATTTT

size: .
V: TRBV2
J: TRBJ2-5
D: TRBD2
CDR3: CASKVAGGETQYF
DNA: TGTGCCAGCAAGGTAGCGGGGGGAGAGACCCAGTACTTC

size: .
V: TRBV4-2
J: TRBJ2-1
D: TRBD2
CDR3: CASSQARGGNEQFF
DNA: TGTGCCAGCAGCCAGGCTCGGGGGGGCAATGAGCAGTTCTTC

size: .
V: TRBV5-1
J: TRBJ2-7
D: TRBD1
CDR3: CASFPTGTGGHEQYF
DNA: TGCGCCAGCTTCCCCACCGGGACAGGGGGCCACGAGCAGTACTTC

size: .
V: TRBV5-1
J: TRBJ2-1
D: .
CDR3: CASSLVYRSEGEGQHNEQFF
DNA: TGCGCCAGCAGCTTGGTATATCGGTCAGAGGGGGAGGGCCAACACAATGAGCAGTTCTTC

size: .
V: TRBV7-3
J: TRBJ2-5
D: .
CDR3: CASSPQGGGETQYF
DNA: TGTGCCAGCAGCCCTCAGGGCGGTGGGGAGACCCAGTACTTC

size: once
V: TRBV19
J: TRBJ2-5
D: TRBD2
CDR3: CASSRVRGYQETQYF
DNA: TGTGCCAGTAGTCGGGTGCGGGGGTACCAAGAGACCCAGTACTTC

size: .
V: TRBV15
J: TRBJ1-4
D: .
CDR3: CATSREREGNEKLFF
DNA: TGTGCCACCAGCAGAGAGAGGGAAGGGAATGAAAAACTGTTTTTT

size: .
V: TRBV29-1
J: TRBJ1-6
D: .
CDR3: CSVSGGYNSPLHF
DNA: TGCAGCGTCTCCGGGGGATATAATTCACCCCTCCACTTT

size: .
V: TRBV29-1
J: TRBJ2-7
D: .
CDR3: CSVEFSVAASYEQYF
DNA: TGCAGCGTTGAGTTCTCCGTGGCGGCTTCCTACGAGCAGTACTTC

size: .
V: TRBV19
J: TRBJ1-5
D: TRBD1
CDR3: CASSMGGTGGQPQHF
DNA: TGTGCCAGTAGTATGGGCGGGACAGGGGGACAGCCCCAGCATTTT

size: .
V: TRBV11-2
J: TRBJ2-5
D: TRBD1
CDR3: CASRSTGQQLTQYF
DNA: TGTGCCAGCAGATCTACGGGACAGCAGCTGACCCAGTACTTC

size: .
V: TRBV9
J: TRBJ1-2
D: .
CDR3: CASSVIGSYGYTF
DNA: TGTGCCAGCAGCGTTATTGGGAGTTATGGCTACACCTTC

size: .
V: TRBV5-4
J: TRBJ2-3
D: .
CDR3: CASSPDSRSTDTQYF
DNA: TGTGCCAGCAGCCCTGACAGTCGGTCCACAGATACGCAGTATTTT

size: .
V: TRBV18
J: TRBJ1-1
D: TRBD1
CDR3: CASSPLPQGASEAFF
DNA: TGTGCCAGCTCACCACTTCCCCAGGGGGCGTCTGAAGCTTTCTTT

size: .
V: TRBV6-6
J: TRBJ1-5
D: .
CDR3: CASSYEGVQPQHF
DNA: TGTGCCAGCAGTTACGAGGGGGTTCAGCCCCAGCATTTT

size: .
V: TRBV4-3
J: TRBJ2-2
D: .
CDR3: CASSLYVGGTGELFF
DNA: TGCGCCAGCAGCCTGTATGTCGGGGGTACCGGGGAGCTGTTTTTT

size: .
V: TRBV27
J: TRBJ2-1
D: .
CDR3: CASSQRSGRVKHNEQFF
DNA: TGTGCCAGCTCCCAAAGAAGTGGCAGGGTTAAACACAATGAGCAGTTCTTC

size: once
V: TRBV27
J: TRBJ2-6
D: .
CDR3: CASSNGGSGANVLTF
DNA: TGTGCCAGCAGTAACGGTGGCTCTGGGGCCAACGTCCTGACTTTC

size: once
V: TRBV19
J: TRBJ2-1
D: .
CDR3: CASSTRDSNSYNEQFF
DNA: TGTGCCAGTAGTACGCGGGACAGCAACTCCTACAATGAGCAGTTCTTC

size: .
V: TRBV7-2
J: TRBJ2-3
D: TRBD1
CDR3: CASRPGTGFTDTQYF
DNA: TGTGCCAGCAGGCCCGGGACAGGGTTTACAGATACGCAGTATTTT

size: .
V: TRBV25-1
J: TRBJ1-1
D: .
CDR3: CASSESNTLPEAFF
DNA: TGTGCCAGCAGTGAATCAAATACATTACCTGAAGCTTTCTTT

size: few
V: TRBV30
J: TRBJ1-2
D: TRBD1
CDR3: CACPKGAGGYTF
DNA: TGTGCCTGCCCCAAGGGGGCGGGTGGCTACACCTTC

size: few
V: TRBV6-6
J: TRBJ1-2
D: .
CDR3: CASSLTQGWPRGYTF
DNA: TGTGCCAGCAGTTTAACTCAGGGGTGGCCCCGGGGCTACACCTTC

size: .
V: TRBV11-2
J: TRBJ1-1
D: TRBD1
CDR3: CASSEDRGYTEAFF
DNA: TGTGCCAGCAGCGAGGACAGGGGATACACTGAAGCTTTCTTT

size: .
V: TRBV7-2
J: TRBJ1-2
D: .
CDR3: CASSPTTTHYGYTF
DNA: TGTGCCAGCAGCCCCACGACAACTCACTATGGCTACACCTTC

size: .
V: TRBV7-2
J: TRBJ2-2
D: .
CDR3: CASSPLGPPTGELFF
DNA: TGTGCCAGCAGCCCCCTGGGCCCCCCTACCGGGGAGCTGTTTTTT

size: .
V: TRBV6-5
J: TRBJ1-2
D: TRBD1
CDR3: CASSPQGAGGYTF
DNA: TGTGCCAGCAGTCCTCAGGGGGCTGGAGGCTACACCTTC

size: .
V: TRBV5-1
J: TRBJ2-3
D: TRBD1
CDR3: CASSSTTGQGTDTQYF
DNA: TGCGCCAGCAGCTCAACCACGGGACAGGGGACAGATACGCAGTATTTT

size: .
V: TRBV7-9
J: TRBJ2-7
D: TRBD2
CDR3: CSSSLGTGTKGIEQYF
DNA: TGTTCCAGCAGCTTAGGAACCGGGACTAAGGGGATCGAGCAGTACTTC

size: .
V: TRBV19
J: TRBJ2-7
D: TRBD1
CDR3: CASRDPGQGASYEQYF
DNA: TGTGCCAGTAGGGACCCGGGACAGGGGGCCTCCTACGAGCAGTACTTC

size: few
V: TRBV10-3
J: TRBJ2-3
D: TRBD2
CDR3: CAISEGAGGPFGTDTQYF
DNA: TGTGCCATCAGTGAAGGAGCGGGGGGGCCTTTTGGCACAGATACGCAGTATTTT

size: .
V: TRBV19
J: TRBJ2-4
D: TRBD2
CDR3: CASRDGGSKNIQYF
DNA: TGTGCCAGTAGAGACGGGGGGTCCAAAAACATTCAGTACTTC

size: once
V: TRBV7-9
J: TRBJ2-7
D: .
CDR3: CASSFDSNYEQYF
DNA: TGTGCCAGCAGCTTTGACTCGAACTACGAGCAGTACTTC

size: .
V: TRBV12-5
J: TRBJ2-4
D: .
CDR3: CTSGLFGGADIQYF
DNA: TGTACTAGTGGTTTGTTTGGGGGCGCGGACATTCAGTACTTC

size: .
V: TRBV11-2
J: TRBJ2-7
D: .
CDR3: CASSLSASGVYEQYF
DNA: TGTGCCAGCAGCTTAAGTGCGTCGGGAGTGTACGAGCAGTACTTC

size: .
V: TRBV7-9
J: TRBJ1-6
D: .
CDR3: CASSSPRTAPRDNSPLHF
DNA: TGTGCCAGCAGCTCACCCAGGACAGCCCCGAGGGATAATTCACCCCTCCACTTT

size: .
V: TRBV7-9
J: TRBJ1-2
D: .
CDR3: CASDLSSNRANYGYTF
DNA: TGTGCCAGCGACCTATCCTCCAACAGGGCTAACTATGGCTACACCTTC

size: .
V: TRBV7-8
J: TRBJ2-1
D: .
CDR3: CASSLGGSGASYNEQFF
DNA: TGTGCCAGCAGCTTAGGAGGGAGCGGAGCCTCCTACAATGAGCAGTTCTTC